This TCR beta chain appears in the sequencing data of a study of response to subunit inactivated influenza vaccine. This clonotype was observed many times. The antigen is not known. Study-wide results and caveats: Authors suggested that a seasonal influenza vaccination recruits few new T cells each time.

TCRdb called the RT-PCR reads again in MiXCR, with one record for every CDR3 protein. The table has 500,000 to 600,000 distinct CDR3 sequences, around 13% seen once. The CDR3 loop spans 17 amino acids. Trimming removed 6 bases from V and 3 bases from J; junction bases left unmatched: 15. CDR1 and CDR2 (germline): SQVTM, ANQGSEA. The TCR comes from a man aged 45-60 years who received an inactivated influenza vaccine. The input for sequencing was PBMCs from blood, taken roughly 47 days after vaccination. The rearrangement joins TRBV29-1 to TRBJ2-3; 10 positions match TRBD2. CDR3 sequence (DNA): TGCAGCGTCCGAGCGGGCCAGCGGGGGGGCGTTACAGATACGCAGTATTTT. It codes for CSVRAGQRGGVTDTQYF.